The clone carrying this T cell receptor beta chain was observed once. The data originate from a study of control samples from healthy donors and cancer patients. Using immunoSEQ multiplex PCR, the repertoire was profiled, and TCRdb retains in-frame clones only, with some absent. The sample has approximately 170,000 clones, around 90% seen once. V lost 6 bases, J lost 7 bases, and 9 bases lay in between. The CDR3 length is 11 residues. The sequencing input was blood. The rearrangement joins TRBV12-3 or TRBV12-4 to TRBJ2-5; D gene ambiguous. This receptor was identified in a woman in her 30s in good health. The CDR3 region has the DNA TGTGCCAGCAGCCACCTGGGGACCCAGTACTTC. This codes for CASSHLGTQYF.